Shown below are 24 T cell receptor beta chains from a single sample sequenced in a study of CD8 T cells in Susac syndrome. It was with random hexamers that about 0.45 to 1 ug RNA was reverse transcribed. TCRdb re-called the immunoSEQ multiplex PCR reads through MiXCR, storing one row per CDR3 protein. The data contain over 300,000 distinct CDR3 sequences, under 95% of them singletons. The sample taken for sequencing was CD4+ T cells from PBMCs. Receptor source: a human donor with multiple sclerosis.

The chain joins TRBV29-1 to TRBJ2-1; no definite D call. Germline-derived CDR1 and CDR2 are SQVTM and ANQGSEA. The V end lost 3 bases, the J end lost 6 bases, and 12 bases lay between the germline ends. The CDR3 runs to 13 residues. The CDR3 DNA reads TGCAGCGTTGATCAATCGCTCCGCAATGAGCAGTTCTTC. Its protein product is CSVDQSLRNEQFF.

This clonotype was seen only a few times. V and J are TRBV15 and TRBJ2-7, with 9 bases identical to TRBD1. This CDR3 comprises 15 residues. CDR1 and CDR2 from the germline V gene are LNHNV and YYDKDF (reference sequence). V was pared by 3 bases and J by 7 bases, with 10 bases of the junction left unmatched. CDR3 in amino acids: CATSSNRGPGKEQYF. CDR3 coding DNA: TGTGCCACCAGCAGCAACAGGGGGCCGGGCAAGGAGCAGTACTTC.

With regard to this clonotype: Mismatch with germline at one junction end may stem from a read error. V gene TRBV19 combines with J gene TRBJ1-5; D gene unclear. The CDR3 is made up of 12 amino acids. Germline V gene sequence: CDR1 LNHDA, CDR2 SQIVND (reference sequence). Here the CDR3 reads CASNSGFQPQHF. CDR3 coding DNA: TGCGCCAGTAATTCGGGGTTTCAGCCCCAGCATTTT.

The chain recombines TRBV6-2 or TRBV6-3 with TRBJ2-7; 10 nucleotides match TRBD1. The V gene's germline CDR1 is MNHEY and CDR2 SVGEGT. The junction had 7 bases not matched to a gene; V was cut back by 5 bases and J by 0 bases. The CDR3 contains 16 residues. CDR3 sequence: CASSGGTGEHSYEQYF. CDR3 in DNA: TGTGCCAGCAGTGGCGGGACAGGGGAACACTCCTACGAGCAGTACTTC.

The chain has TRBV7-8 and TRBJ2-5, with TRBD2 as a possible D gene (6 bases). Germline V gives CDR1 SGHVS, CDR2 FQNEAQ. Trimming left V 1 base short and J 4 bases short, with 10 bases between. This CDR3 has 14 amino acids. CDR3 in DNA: TGTGCCAGCAGCTTAGTTCGGGGAGGAGAGACCCAGTACTTC. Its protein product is CASSLVRGGETQYF.

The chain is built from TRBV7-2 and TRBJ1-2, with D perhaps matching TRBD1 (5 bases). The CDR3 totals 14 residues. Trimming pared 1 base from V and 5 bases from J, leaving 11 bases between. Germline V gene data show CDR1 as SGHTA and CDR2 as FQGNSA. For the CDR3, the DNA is TGTGCCAGCAGCTTAGAGCGGGGGTTGTATGGCTACACCTTC. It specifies CASSLERGLYGYTF.

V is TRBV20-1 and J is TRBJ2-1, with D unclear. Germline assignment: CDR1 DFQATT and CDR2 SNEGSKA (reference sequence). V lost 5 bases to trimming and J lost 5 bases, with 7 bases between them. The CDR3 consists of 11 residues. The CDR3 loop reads CSAPRNNEQFF. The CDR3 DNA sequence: TGCAGTGCTCCCCGGAACAATGAGCAGTTCTTC.

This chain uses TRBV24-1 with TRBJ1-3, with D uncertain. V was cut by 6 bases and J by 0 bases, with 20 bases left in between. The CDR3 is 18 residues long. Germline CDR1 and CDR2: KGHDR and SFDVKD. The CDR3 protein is CATSWSMMDNDSGNTIYF. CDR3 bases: TGTGCCACCAGTTGGTCCATGATGGATAATGACTCTGGAAACACCATATATTTT.

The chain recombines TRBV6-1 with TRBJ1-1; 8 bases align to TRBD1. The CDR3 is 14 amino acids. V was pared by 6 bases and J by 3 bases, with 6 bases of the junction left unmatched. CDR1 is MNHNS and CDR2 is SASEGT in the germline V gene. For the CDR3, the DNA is TGTGCCAGCAGGGACAGGGTTCCTCACACTGAAGCTTTCTTT. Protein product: CASRDRVPHTEAFF.

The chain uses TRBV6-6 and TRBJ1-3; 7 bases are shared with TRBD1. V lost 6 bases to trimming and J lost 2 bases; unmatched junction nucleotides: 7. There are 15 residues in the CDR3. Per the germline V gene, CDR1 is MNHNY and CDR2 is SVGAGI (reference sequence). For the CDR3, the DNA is TGTGCCAGCAGCCCCGACAGGGTTCCTGGAAACACCATATATTTT. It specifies CASSPDRVPGNTIYF.

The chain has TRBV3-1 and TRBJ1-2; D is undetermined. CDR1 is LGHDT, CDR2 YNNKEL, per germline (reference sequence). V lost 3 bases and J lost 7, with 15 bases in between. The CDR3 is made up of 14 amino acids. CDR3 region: CASSQEGNPRGYTF. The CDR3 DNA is TGTGCCAGCAGCCAGGAGGGTAATCCGCGTGGCTACACCTTC.

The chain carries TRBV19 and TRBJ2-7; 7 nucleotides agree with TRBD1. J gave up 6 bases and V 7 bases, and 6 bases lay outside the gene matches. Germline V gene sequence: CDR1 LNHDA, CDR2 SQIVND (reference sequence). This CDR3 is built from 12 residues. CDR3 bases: TGTGCCAGTAAGGACAGGACCAGCGAGCAGTACTTC. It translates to CASKDRTSEQYF.

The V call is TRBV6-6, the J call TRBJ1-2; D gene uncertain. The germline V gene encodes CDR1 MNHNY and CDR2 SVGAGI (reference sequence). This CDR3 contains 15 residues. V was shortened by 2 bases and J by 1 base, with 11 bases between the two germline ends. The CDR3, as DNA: TGTGCCAGCAGTTACCCCCCTACAGATAACTATGGCTACACCTTC. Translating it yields CASSYPPTDNYGYTF.

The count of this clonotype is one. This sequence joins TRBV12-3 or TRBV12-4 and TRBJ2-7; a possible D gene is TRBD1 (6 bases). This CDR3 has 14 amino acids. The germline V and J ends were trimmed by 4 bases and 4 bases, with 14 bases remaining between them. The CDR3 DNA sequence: TGTGCCAGCAGTTACTGGGGCAGGGGTTACGAGCAGTACTTC. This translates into CASSYWGRGYEQYF.

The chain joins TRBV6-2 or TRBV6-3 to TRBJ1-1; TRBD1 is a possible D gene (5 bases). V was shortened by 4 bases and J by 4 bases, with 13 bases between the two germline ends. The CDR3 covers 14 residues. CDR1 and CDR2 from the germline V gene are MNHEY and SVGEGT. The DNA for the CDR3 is TGTGCCAGCAGTTTTCAGGGACTGGGCACTGAAGCTTTCTTT. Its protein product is CASSFQGLGTEAFF.

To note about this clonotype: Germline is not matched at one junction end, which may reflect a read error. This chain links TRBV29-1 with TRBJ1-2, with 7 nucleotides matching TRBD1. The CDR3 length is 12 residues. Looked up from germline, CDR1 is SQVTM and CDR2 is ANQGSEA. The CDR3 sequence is CGVITGVYGYTF. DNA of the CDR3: TGCGGCGTTATTACAGGGGTTTATGGCTACACCTTC.

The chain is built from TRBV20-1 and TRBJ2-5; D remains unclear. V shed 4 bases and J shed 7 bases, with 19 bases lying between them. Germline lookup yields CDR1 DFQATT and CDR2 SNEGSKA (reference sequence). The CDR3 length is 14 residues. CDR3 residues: CSAITPDPRRTQYF. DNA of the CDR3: TGCAGTGCTATAACGCCCGACCCTAGGAGGACCCAGTACTTC.

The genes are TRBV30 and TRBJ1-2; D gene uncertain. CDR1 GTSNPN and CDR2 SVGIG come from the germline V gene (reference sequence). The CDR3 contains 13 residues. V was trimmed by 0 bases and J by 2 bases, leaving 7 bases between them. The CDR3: CAWSVQENYGYTF. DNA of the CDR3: TGTGCCTGGAGTGTACAAGAAAACTATGGCTACACCTTC. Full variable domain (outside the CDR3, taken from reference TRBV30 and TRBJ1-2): SQTIHQWPATLVQPVGSPLSLECTVEGTSNPNLYWYRQAAGRGLQLLFYSVGIGQISSEVPQNLSASRPQDRQFILSSKKLLLSDSGFYLCAWSVQENYGYTFGSGTRLTVV.

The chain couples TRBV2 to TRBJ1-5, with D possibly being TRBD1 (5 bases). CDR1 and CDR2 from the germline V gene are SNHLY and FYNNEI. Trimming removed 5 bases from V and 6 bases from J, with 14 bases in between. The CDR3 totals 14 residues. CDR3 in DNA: TGTGCCAGCAGTCTGGGCAGGGTGGCTCAGCCCCAGCATTTT. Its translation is CASSLGRVAQPQHF.

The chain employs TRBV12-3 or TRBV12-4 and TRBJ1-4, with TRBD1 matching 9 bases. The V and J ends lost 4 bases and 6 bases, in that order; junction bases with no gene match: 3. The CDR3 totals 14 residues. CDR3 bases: TGTGCCAGCAGTTCCACAGGGGGCTATGAAAAACTGTTTTTT. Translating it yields CASSSTGGYEKLFF.

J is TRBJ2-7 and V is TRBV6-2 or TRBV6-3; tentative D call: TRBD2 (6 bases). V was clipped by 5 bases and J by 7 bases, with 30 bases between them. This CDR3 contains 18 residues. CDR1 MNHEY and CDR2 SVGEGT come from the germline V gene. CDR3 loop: CASSDALGSSRGSWEQYF. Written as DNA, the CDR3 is TGTGCCAGCAGTGACGCCCTCGGGAGTAGCCGGGGGTCTTGGGAGCAGTACTTC.

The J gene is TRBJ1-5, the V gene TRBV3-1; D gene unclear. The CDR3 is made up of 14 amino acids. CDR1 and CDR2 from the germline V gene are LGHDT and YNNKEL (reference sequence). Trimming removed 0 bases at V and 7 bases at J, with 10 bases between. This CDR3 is CASSQDIGIQPQHF. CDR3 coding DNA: TGTGCCAGCAGCCAAGATATCGGGATCCAGCCCCAGCATTTT.

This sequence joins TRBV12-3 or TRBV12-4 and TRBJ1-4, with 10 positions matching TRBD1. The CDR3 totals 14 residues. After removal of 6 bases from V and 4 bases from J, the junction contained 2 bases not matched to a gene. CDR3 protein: CASRGTGVNEKLFF. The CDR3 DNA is TGTGCCAGCAGGGGGACAGGGGTTAATGAAAAACTGTTTTTT.

Here the CDR3 reads CASSGSRQILLQYEQYF. For the CDR3, the DNA is TGTGCCAGCAGTGGTAGTAGACAGATCCTCCTACAATACGAGCAGTACTTC. V and J are TRBV6-1 and TRBJ2-7; weak D call: TRBD1 (5 bases). The CDR3 consists of 17 residues. Germline CDR1 and CDR2: MNHNS and SASEGT. Trimming stripped 4 bases from V and 4 bases from J, with 23 bases between.